The 19 T cell receptor beta chains in this list originate from one sample, sequenced in a study of T cell responses to AZD1222 COVID-19 vaccine. Generated by immunoSEQ multiplex PCR, the TCRdb table keeps only in-frame clones and is missing some. The repertoire holds approximately 200,000 clones, with about 86% as singletons. This specimen consisted of peripheral blood, obtained on day 0 of AZD1222 vaccination. These receptors came from an adult in good health.

This chain joins TRBV4-3 and TRBJ1-5, with D perhaps TRBD1 (5 bases). CDR1 LGHNA and CDR2 YSLEER come from the germline V gene. Between the trimmed V and J ends, which lost 0 bases and 3 bases, there was a span of 9 bases. The CDR3 consists of 15 residues. CDR3 in amino acids: CASSQDQGTNQPQHF. The CDR3 nucleotides read TGCGCCAGCAGCCAAGATCAGGGTACCAATCAGCCCCAGCATTTT.

The chain is built from TRBV12-5 and TRBJ1-4; D is perhaps TRBD1 (6 bases). Trimming shortened V by 8 bases and J by 3 bases, and 16 bases separated the two germline ends. The CDR3 extends over 15 amino acids. The V gene's germline CDR1 is LGHNT and CDR2 FRNRAP. CDR3 in DNA: TGTGCTAGTCTAAAGAATGAGGGGGCTAATGAAAAACTGTTTTTT. It translates to CASLKNEGANEKLFF.

This rearrangement joins TRBV2 to TRBJ2-5; 7 bases align to TRBD2. This CDR3 has 14 residues. CDR1 SNHLY and CDR2 FYNNEI come from the germline V gene. Trimming took 6 bases from V and 5 from J; bases not matched to a gene: 9. Written as DNA, the CDR3 is TGTGCCAGCAGCGCCCGACTAGCTGCCGAGACCCAGTACTTC. It codes for CASSARLAAETQYF.

This rearrangement joins TRBV6-1 to TRBJ1-3; unclear D gene. Looked up from germline, CDR1 is MNHNS and CDR2 is SASEGT. Trimming pared 2 bases from V and 8 bases from J, leaving 7 bases between. The CDR3 is 12 amino acids. The CDR3 loop reads CASSEIGDTIYF. The DNA of the CDR3 is TGTGCCAGCAGTGAAATCGGGGACACCATATATTTT.

The V gene is TRBV13, the J gene TRBJ2-7; 12 bases map to TRBD2. Per germline, CDR1 PRHDT and CDR2 FYEKMQ (reference sequence). Trimming cost V 2 bases and J 4 bases; bases outside gene matches: 18. The CDR3 is made up of 20 amino acids. DNA for the CDR3: TGTGCCAGCAGCTTAATCCGGACTAGCGGGACCCCAACGGGGCCTTACGAGCAGTACTTC. Amino acids: CASSLIRTSGTPTGPYEQYF.

This chain uses TRBV5-5 with TRBJ1-2; D gene ambiguous. Germline V gene sequence: CDR1 SGHKS, CDR2 YYEKEE (reference sequence). V lost 4 bases to trimming and J lost 7 bases, with 14 bases between them. The CDR3 loop spans 13 amino acids. The CDR3 nucleotides read TGTGCCAGCAGCAAAGACGTTATGGTTGGCTACACCTTC. It encodes CASSKDVMVGYTF.

The chain couples TRBV9 to TRBJ2-7; TRBD2 agrees at 9 bases. The CDR3 has 15 amino acids. The junction had 8 bases not matched to a gene; V was cut back by 3 bases and J by 4 bases. Germline CDR1 is SGDLS and CDR2 is YYNGEE. The CDR3 DNA reads as TGTGCCAGCAGCGCTGGGGCTAGCGGGGAGTACGAGCAGTACTTC. Translated: CASSAGASGEYEQYF.

The CDR3 loop reads CASSQDPRSRGTGGSSSYEQYF. The CDR3, as DNA: TGTGCCAGCAGCCAAGATCCCCGGAGTCGCGGGACAGGGGGCTCTAGCTCCTACGAGCAGTACTTC. V and J are TRBV3-1 (or the pseudogene TRBV3-2) and TRBJ2-7; 12 bases line up with TRBD1. V gave up 0 bases and J gave up 0 bases; unmatched junction bases: 18. The germline gives CDR1 LGHDT, CDR2 YNNKEL (reference sequence). The CDR3 is 22 residues long.

V usage is TRBV7-2 and J usage is TRBJ2-5; weak D call: TRBD1 (6 bases). Germline V lookup: CDR1 SGHTA, CDR2 FQGNSA. With 5 bases removed from V and 1 base from J, the gap between germline ends came to 8 bases. CDR3 size: 13 residues. CDR3 nucleotides: TGTGCCAGCAGCCGGGACATCCAAGAGACCCAGTACTTC. Translation gives CASSRDIQETQYF.

This sequence joins TRBV4-1 and TRBJ2-7; 9 nucleotides line up with TRBD1. This CDR3 has 15 residues. V lost 9 bases to trimming and J lost 3 bases; unmatched junction nucleotides: 12. The germline V gene encodes CDR1 MGHRA and CDR2 YSYEKL. The CDR3 DNA is TGCGCCAGTAAACCTGTACAGGGGGCCCACTACGAGCAGTACTTC. Translation: CASKPVQGAHYEQYF.

The V call is TRBV30, the J call TRBJ1-1; no reliable D call. Germline V gene sequence: CDR1 GTSNPN, CDR2 SVGIG (reference sequence). There are 13 residues in the CDR3. V was clipped by 0 bases and J by 3 bases, with 8 bases between them. The CDR3 coding sequence is TGTGCCTGGAGTGTACGGGCGGACACTGAAGCTTTCTTT. Protein: CAWSVRADTEAFF.

J is TRBJ1-3 and V is TRBV4-3, with D perhaps matching TRBD1 (6 bases). The CDR3 has 14 amino acids. Germline V gene lookup returns CDR1 LGHNA and CDR2 YSLEER. V was shortened by 0 bases and J by 3 bases, with 6 bases between the two germline ends. The CDR3 nucleotides are TGCGCCAGCAGCCAAGAGACAGGTGGAAACACCATATATTTT. It encodes CASSQETGGNTIYF.

Comments on this clone: This sample includes further DNA sequences coding for the same CDR3. The chain employs TRBV7-9 and TRBJ1-6; D remains ambiguous. V dropped 0 bases and J dropped 10 bases, with 10 bases sitting between them. The CDR3 is 14 amino acids. Per germline, CDR1 SEHNR and CDR2 FQNEAQ (reference sequence). For the CDR3, the DNA is TGTGCCAGCAGCTTAGCGGGAGACGGGTCACCCCTCCACTTT. Translated: CASSLAGDGSPLHF.

This clone was seen only a few times. This rearrangement joins TRBV30 to TRBJ1-2; D is perhaps TRBD1 (6 bases). The V gene's germline CDR1 is GTSNPN and CDR2 SVGIG (reference sequence). Trimming removed 3 bases from V and 4 bases from J, with 12 bases in between. This CDR3 is 13 amino acids long. The CDR3 here is CAWSATGTYGYTF. The CDR3 DNA reads as TGTGCCTGGAGCGCCACAGGGACCTATGGCTACACCTTC.

This chain uses TRBV7-8 with TRBJ1-1; 7 nucleotides match TRBD1. The CDR3 length is 13 residues. Losses at the gene ends were 5 bases for V and 8 bases for J; bases not matched to a gene: 8. Germline V lookup: CDR1 SGHVS, CDR2 FQNEAQ. In nucleotides, the CDR3 is TGTGCCAGCAGCCCACGACAGGGTCTAGAAGCTTTCTTT. Translating it yields CASSPRQGLEAFF.

The genes are TRBV9 and TRBJ2-3; 9 bases match TRBD2. Looked up from germline, CDR1 is SGDLS and CDR2 is YYNGEE. After removal of 2 bases from V and 2 bases from J, the junction contained 6 bases not matched to a gene. This CDR3 region has 16 residues. The DNA for the CDR3 is TGTGCCAGCAGCGTCAAGCGGGGGGAACTCACAGATACGCAGTATTTT. Protein: CASSVKRGELTDTQYF.

The rearrangement joins TRBV5-1 to TRBJ1-1; no firm D call. V lost 0 bases to trimming and J lost 7 bases, with 10 bases between them. CDR1 and CDR2 (germline): SGHRS, YFSETQ. CDR3 length equals 13 residues. The CDR3 DNA sequence: TGCGCCAGCAGCTTGGGGCAGTTTGGTGAAGCTTTCTTT. It yields the protein CASSLGQFGEAFF.

This clone has more than one count but fewer than ten. The gene calls are TRBV5-1 and TRBJ1-2, with D tentatively TRBD1 (5 bases). Germline V CDR1 and CDR2: SGHRS, YFSETQ. There are 15 residues in the CDR3. Trimming took off 0 bases at V and 4 bases at J, with 13 bases between the two ends. The CDR3 loop is CASSLVGPKGYGYTF. CDR3 bases: TGCGCCAGCAGCTTGGTGGGACCCAAGGGCTATGGCTACACCTTC.

V usage is TRBV2 and J usage is TRBJ2-5; 11 bases fit TRBD2. CDR3 length: 16 amino acids. The V gene's germline CDR1 is SNHLY and CDR2 FYNNEI. J was trimmed by 4 bases and V by 8 bases; bases with no gene match: 12. The CDR3 is CASGGELAGGRETQYF. Written as DNA, the CDR3 is TGTGCCAGCGGAGGGGAATTAGCGGGGGGGCGAGAGACCCAGTACTTC. Using reference TRBV2 and TRBJ2-5 for the parts outside the CDR3, the full variable domain is EPEVTQTPSHQVTQMGQEVILRCVPISNHLYFYWYRQILGQKVEFLVSFYNNEISEKSEIFDDQFSVERPDGSNFTLKIRSTKLEDSAMYFCASGGELAGGRETQYFGPGTRLLVL.